Following are 20 T cell receptor beta chains from one sample sequenced in a study of blood T cell repertoires in COVID-19. TCRdb keeps only in-frame clones here, not all; method: immunoSEQ multiplex PCR. This repertoire shows some 110,000 clones, roughly nine tenths found once; its top ten account for about 8%. Sequenced sample: peripheral blood. These receptors originate from a man aged 65 to 79 who had recovered from COVID-19.

The genes are TRBV10-2 and TRBJ1-5; D possibly corresponds to TRBD1 (5 bases). Trimming cost V 10 bases and J 0 bases, with 13 bases left between them. This CDR3 comprises 14 residues. Germline CDR1 reads WSHSY; CDR2 reads SAAADI. CDR3 in amino acids: CAISGGYSNQPQHF. The CDR3, as DNA: TGCGCCATCTCCGGGGGTTATAGCAATCAGCCCCAGCATTTT.

The chain recombines TRBV5-5 with TRBJ2-5; 13 nucleotides agree with TRBD2. V dropped 4 bases and J dropped 5; count of bases not matched to a gene: 5. The CDR3 runs to 15 residues. Germline values: CDR1 SGHKS, CDR2 YYEKEE (reference sequence). The CDR3 sequence: CASSPLAGGRETQYF. CDR3 nucleotides: TGTGCCAGCAGCCCACTAGCGGGGGGGCGGGAGACCCAGTACTTC.

The chain combines TRBV21-1 with TRBJ2-5; no check of the table's D call, TRBD2, against the DNA was made. TRBV21-1 corresponds to a pseudogene. The CDR3 has 13 amino acids. CDR3: CASNSGGQETQYF. The DNA for the CDR3 is TGTGCCAGCAATAGCGGGGGACAAGAGACCCAGTACTTC.

The gene calls are TRBV7-8 and TRBJ1-5; 7 positions agree with TRBD1. CDR1 is SGHVS and CDR2 is FQNEAQ in the germline V gene. Unmatched junction bases numbered 6, after V lost 5 bases and J lost 5 bases. The CDR3 has 14 amino acids. The CDR3 nucleotides read TGTGCCAGCAGCCCGGGGACAGCCGATCAGCCCCAGCATTTT. Residues: CASSPGTADQPQHF. Full variable domain (missing parts from reference TRBV7-8 and TRBJ1-5): GAGVSQSPRYKVAKRGQDVALRCDPISGHVSLFWYQQALGQGPEFLTYFQNEAQLDKSGLPSDRFFAERPEGSVSTLKIQRTQQEDSAVYLCASSPGTADQPQHFGDGTRLSIL.

The gene calls are TRBV24-1 and TRBJ1-5; no firm D call. The CDR3 covers 14 residues. The germline V and J ends were trimmed by 1 base and 0 bases, with 3 bases remaining between them. Germline lookup yields CDR1 KGHDR and CDR2 SFDVKD. CDR3 sequence reads: CATSDFISNQPQHF. The CDR3 region has the DNA TGTGCCACCAGTGATTTCATTAGCAATCAGCCCCAGCATTTT.

This chain links TRBV7-3 with TRBJ2-3; 9 nucleotides agree with TRBD2. V shed 3 bases and J 6 bases; nucleotides not matched to a gene: 1. This CDR3 is 13 amino acids long. Germline CDR1 SGHTA, CDR2 FQGTGA. CDR3 sequence reads: CASSFTSGDTQYF. In DNA, the CDR3 is TGTGCCAGCAGCTTTACTAGCGGGGATACGCAGTATTTT.

The chain is built from TRBV24-1 and TRBJ1-1, with 7 bases that match TRBD1. J was trimmed by 1 base and V by 4 bases; bases with no gene match: 8. Germline V gene lookup returns CDR1 KGHDR and CDR2 SFDVKD. The CDR3 spans 16 residues. CDR3 region: CATSDPRTGGNTEAFF. CDR3 coding DNA: TGTGCCACCAGTGACCCCAGGACAGGAGGGAACACTGAAGCTTTCTTT.

This clone was recorded a few times. The chain links TRBV25-1 to TRBJ2-7, with 12 bases aligning to TRBD2. Looked up from germline, CDR1 is MGHDK and CDR2 is SYGVNS. Losses at the gene ends were 4 bases for V and 8 bases for J; bases not matched to a gene: 9. This CDR3 has 15 amino acids. CDR3 amino acids: CASSAMTSGSHKQYF. The DNA of the CDR3 is TGTGCCAGCAGTGCAATGACTAGCGGGAGCCACAAGCAGTACTTC.

The rearrangement uses TRBV7-2 and TRBJ2-3, with D perhaps TRBD2 (6 bases). The CDR3 runs 17 residues. V lost 5 bases to trimming and J lost 2 bases, with 20 bases between them. Germline V gives CDR1 SGHTA, CDR2 FQGNSA. CDR3 region: CASSLISSVLSTDTQYF. The CDR3 DNA reads as TGTGCCAGCAGCCTGATTTCTAGCGTCCTTTCCACAGATACGCAGTATTTT.

This clone showed up just once. The chain is built from TRBV19 and TRBJ1-5; D is uncertain. Trimming cost V 1 base and J 3 bases, with 7 bases left between them. This CDR3 spans 14 amino acids. Germline CDR1 is LNHDA and CDR2 is SQIVND (reference sequence). The CDR3 reads CASSIGRINQPQHF. The CDR3 DNA reads as TGTGCCAGTAGTATAGGCAGGATCAATCAGCCCCAGCATTTT.

J is TRBJ1-1 and V is TRBV20-1; 7 bases match TRBD1. Germline CDR1 and CDR2: DFQATT and SNEGSKA (reference sequence). This CDR3 region has 14 residues. With 3 bases clipped from V and 1 base from J, the junction kept 5 bases outside the gene matches. For the CDR3, the DNA is TGCAGTGCTAGTCGAGGGGGCGCGAACACTGAAGCTTTCTTT. Its protein product is CSASRGGANTEAFF.

The chain carries TRBV19 and TRBJ2-5; TRBD1 is a possible D gene (5 bases). The germline CDR1 and CDR2 sequences are LNHDA and SQIVND (reference sequence). The CDR3 covers 15 residues. Trimming shortened V by 7 bases and J by 4 bases, and 19 bases separated the two germline ends. The CDR3 coding sequence is TGTGCCAGTAAACGAGCCGGACAACGCGTAGAGACCCAGTACTTC. Translated, it gives CASKRAGQRVETQYF.

The chain uses TRBV19 and TRBJ2-7; 7 positions match TRBD1. V lost 5 bases, J lost 2 bases, and 6 bases stayed unmatched. The V gene's germline CDR1 is LNHDA and CDR2 SQIVND (reference sequence). CDR3 length: 14 amino acids. Here the CDR3 reads CASSPTGLAYEQYF. As DNA, the CDR3 is TGTGCCAGTAGTCCGACAGGGCTCGCCTACGAGCAGTACTTC.

This chain links TRBV4-1 with TRBJ2-7; 8 positions match TRBD1. Per germline, CDR1 MGHRA and CDR2 YSYEKL. Losses at the gene ends were 2 bases for V and 5 bases for J; bases not matched to a gene: 5. The CDR3 consists of 14 residues. CDR3: CASSQWEQGDEQYF. The CDR3 DNA follows: TGCGCCAGCAGCCAATGGGAACAGGGGGACGAGCAGTACTTC.

The CDR3, as DNA: TGTGCCAGCAGCTTGGGGCGGGATGGCACCGGGGAGCTGTTTTTT. Translation gives CASSLGRDGTGELFF. This sequence joins TRBV7-3 and TRBJ2-2; TRBD2 might be the D (6 bases). The V and J ends lost 3 bases and 4 bases respectively, with 12 bases between them. CDR3 size: 15 residues. Germline CDR1 and CDR2: SGHTA and FQGTGA.

This clone has a handful of counts. The rearrangement links TRBV29-1 to TRBJ2-3; no firm D call. The CDR3 spans 15 residues. The germline V gene has CDR1 SQVTM and CDR2 ANQGSEA. V was pared by 6 bases and J by 4 bases, with 20 bases between. The CDR3 DNA reads TGCAGCGTACAAGGTTCGTTTAGCAGATCAGATACGCAGTATTTT. Residues: CSVQGSFSRSDTQYF.

The genes are TRBV5-6 and TRBJ1-2, with D maybe TRBD1 (5 bases). CDR3 length equals 13 residues. The germline gives CDR1 SGHDT, CDR2 YYEEEE. V lost 6 bases and J 10 bases, leaving 19 bases between the germline ends. The DNA of the CDR3 is TGTGCCAGCATCATAGGGACTGACGACGTCTACACCTTC. Translating it yields CASIIGTDDVYTF.

The genes are TRBV4-2 and TRBJ2-7, with 11 bases lining up with TRBD1. The CDR3 consists of 15 residues. Germline trimming cut 5 bases from V and 4 bases from J; bases unmatched to any gene: 7. Germline V gene lookup returns CDR1 LGHNA and CDR2 YNFKEQ. This CDR3 reads CASSARDRGEYEQYF. The CDR3 nucleotides are TGTGCCAGCAGCGCCCGGGACAGGGGGGAATACGAGCAGTACTTC.

The chain couples TRBV9 to TRBJ2-2, with 9 bases fitting TRBD2. CDR3 length equals 15 residues. Trimming cost V 0 bases and J 5 bases; bases outside gene matches: 2. Germline loops: CDR1 SGDLS, CDR2 YYNGEE. CDR3 DNA sequence: TGTGCCAGCAGCGTAGATAGCGGGAGAACCGGGGAGCTGTTTTTT. Protein product: CASSVDSGRTGELFF.

The chain couples TRBV11-2 to TRBJ2-5; D possibly corresponds to TRBD1 (5 bases). Per germline, CDR1 SGHAT and CDR2 FQNNGV. V gave up 5 bases and J gave up 1 base, with 20 bases separating them. The CDR3 extends over 17 amino acids. This CDR3 is CASSLSRFQGTQETQYF. CDR3 sequence (DNA): TGTGCCAGCAGCCTCTCCCGATTTCAGGGAACCCAAGAGACCCAGTACTTC. Variable domain in full (rest from reference TRBV11-2 and TRBJ2-5): EAGVAQSPRYKIIEKRQSVAFWCNPISGHATLYWYQQILGQGPKLLIQFQNNGVVDDSQLPKDRFSAERLKGVDSTLKIQPAKLEDSAVYLCASSLSRFQGTQETQYFGPGTRLLVL.